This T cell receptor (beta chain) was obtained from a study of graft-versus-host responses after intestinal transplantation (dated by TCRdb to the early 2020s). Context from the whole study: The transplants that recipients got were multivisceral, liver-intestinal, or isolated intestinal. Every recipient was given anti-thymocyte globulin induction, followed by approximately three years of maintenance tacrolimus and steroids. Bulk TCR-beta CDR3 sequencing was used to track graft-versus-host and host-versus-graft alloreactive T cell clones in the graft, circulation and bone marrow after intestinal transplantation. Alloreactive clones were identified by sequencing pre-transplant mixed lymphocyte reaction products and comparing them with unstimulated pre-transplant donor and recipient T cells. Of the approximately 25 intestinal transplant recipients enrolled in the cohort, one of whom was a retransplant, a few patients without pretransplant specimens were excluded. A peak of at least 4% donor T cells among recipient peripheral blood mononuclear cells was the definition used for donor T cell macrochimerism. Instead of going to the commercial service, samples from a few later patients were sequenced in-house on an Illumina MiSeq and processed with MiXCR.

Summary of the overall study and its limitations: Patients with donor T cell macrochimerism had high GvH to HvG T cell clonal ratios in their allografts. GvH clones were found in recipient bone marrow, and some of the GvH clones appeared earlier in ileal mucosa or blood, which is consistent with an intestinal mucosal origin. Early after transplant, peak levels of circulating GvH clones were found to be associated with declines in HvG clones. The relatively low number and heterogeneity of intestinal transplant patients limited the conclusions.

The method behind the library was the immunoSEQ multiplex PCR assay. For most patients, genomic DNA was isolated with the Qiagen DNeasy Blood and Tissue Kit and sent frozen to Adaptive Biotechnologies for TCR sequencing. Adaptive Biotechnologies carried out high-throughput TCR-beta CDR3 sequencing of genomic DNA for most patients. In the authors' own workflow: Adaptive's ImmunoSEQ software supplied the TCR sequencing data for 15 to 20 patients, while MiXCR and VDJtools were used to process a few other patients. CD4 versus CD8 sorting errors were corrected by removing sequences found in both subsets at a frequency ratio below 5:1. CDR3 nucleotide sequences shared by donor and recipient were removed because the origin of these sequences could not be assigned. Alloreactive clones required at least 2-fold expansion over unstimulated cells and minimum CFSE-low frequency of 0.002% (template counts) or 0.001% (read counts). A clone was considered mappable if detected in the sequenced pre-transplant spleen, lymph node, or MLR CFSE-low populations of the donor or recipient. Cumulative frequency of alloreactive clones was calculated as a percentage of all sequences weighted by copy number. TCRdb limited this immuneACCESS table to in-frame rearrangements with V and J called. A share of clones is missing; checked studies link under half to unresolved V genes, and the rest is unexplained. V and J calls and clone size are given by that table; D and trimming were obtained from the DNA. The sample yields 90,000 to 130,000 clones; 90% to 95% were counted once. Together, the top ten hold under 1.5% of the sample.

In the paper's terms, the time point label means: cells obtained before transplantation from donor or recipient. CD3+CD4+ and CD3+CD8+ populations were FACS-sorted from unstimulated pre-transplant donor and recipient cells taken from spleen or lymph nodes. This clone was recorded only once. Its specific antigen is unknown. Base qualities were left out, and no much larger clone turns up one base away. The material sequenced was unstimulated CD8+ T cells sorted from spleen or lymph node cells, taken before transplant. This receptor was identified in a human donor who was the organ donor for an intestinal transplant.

The CDR3 here reads CASTVGRDLVYGYTF. The sequence in DNA is TGTGCCAGTACAGTAGGCCGTGACCTCGTCTATGGCTACACCTTC. This chain joins TRBV19 to TRBJ1-2, with the D gene uncertain. Including the terminal cysteine and phenylalanine, the CDR3 comprises 15 residues. Only CDR3 DNA remains: 45 bases, in frame from the first base. Trimming at the junction amounts to 7 bases on V and 4 bases on J, and the germline ends lie 19 bases apart. Reading the germline V gene (reference sequence) gives CDR1 LNHDA and CDR2 SQIVND.